The 27 T cell receptor beta chains listed next were all sequenced from one sample in a study of blood T cell repertoires in COVID-19. Profiling relied on immunoSEQ multiplex PCR, and the TCRdb table lists in-frame clones only, not all of them. The sample holds roughly 260,000 clones, about 87% seen once. The material sequenced was peripheral blood. The receptor source for this set is a man in his sixties who had recovered from COVID-19.

The rearrangement joins TRBV7-3 to TRBJ2-5; the D gene is possibly TRBD1 (6 bases). The length of the CDR3 is 11 residues. Germline-derived CDR1 and CDR2 are SGHTA and FQGTGA. Trimming took off 4 bases at V and 10 bases at J, with 10 bases between the two ends. The CDR3 DNA follows: TGTGCCAGCAGCTCCCAGGGGCTCCAGTACTTC. Encoded protein: CASSSQGLQYF.

The chain has TRBV19 and TRBJ1-1; possibly TRBD1 for D (5 bases). Trimming stripped 7 bases from V and 7 bases from J, with 16 bases between. From germline, CDR1 is LNHDA and CDR2 SQIVND (reference sequence). The CDR3 sequence is 13 residues long. DNA of the CDR3: TGTGCCAGTACCGACAGTTGGGGAGGTGAAGCTTTCTTT. It translates to CASTDSWGGEAFF.

The rearrangement uses TRBV19 and TRBJ1-2; TRBD1 might be the D (6 bases). Trimming removed 4 bases at V and 7 bases at J, with 10 bases between. Germline values: CDR1 LNHDA, CDR2 SQIVND (reference sequence). CDR3 size: 12 residues. CDR3 sequence (DNA): TGTGCCAGTAGTAAGGACAGTCCTGGCTACACCTTC. This encodes CASSKDSPGYTF.

This rearrangement joins TRBV5-3 to TRBJ1-1; 9 nucleotides agree with TRBD1. TRBV5-3 is annotated as an ORF whose role is uncertain. The CDR3 loop spans 18 amino acids. V lost 4 bases, J lost 4 bases, and 17 bases stayed unmatched. CDR3 sequence: CARSELLGQGDRGTEAFF. The CDR3 bases are TGTGCCAGAAGCGAACTTTTGGGACAGGGCGACCGTGGCACTGAAGCTTTCTTT.

The chain recombines TRBV18 with TRBJ1-3; tentatively, D is TRBD1 (5 bases). The germline V gene has CDR1 KGHSH and CDR2 LQKENI. The CDR3 is 14 amino acids. V dropped 4 bases and J dropped 0 bases, with 7 bases sitting between them. Here the CDR3 DNA reads TGTGCCAGCTCACAAGGGGACTCTGGAAACACCATATATTTT. This gives the protein CASSQGDSGNTIYF.

The chain carries TRBV7-2 and TRBJ2-5; TRBD2 might be the D (7 bases). V was cut by 9 bases and J by 4 bases, with 18 bases left in between. This CDR3 contains 14 residues. Germline CDR1 reads SGHTA; CDR2 reads FQGNSA. The CDR3 sequence: CASAPGGRRETQYF. CDR3 DNA: TGTGCCAGTGCCCCCGGGGGGCGCAGAGAGACCCAGTACTTC.

This rearrangement joins TRBV6-5 to TRBJ1-1; 10 bases agree with TRBD1. Losses at the gene ends were 4 bases for V and 5 bases for J; bases not matched to a gene: 4. The germline V gene has CDR1 MNHEY and CDR2 SVGAGI. The CDR3 contains 14 residues. The CDR3 region has the DNA TGTGCCAGCAGTTCAGGACAGGGGGTGACTGAAGCTTTCTTT. This gives the protein CASSSGQGVTEAFF.

Written as DNA, the CDR3 is TGCGCCAGCAACCCGGACACCTCCTACGAGCAGTACTTC. The encoded protein is CASNPDTSYEQYF. The V call is TRBV5-1, the J call TRBJ2-7, with a tentative D call TRBD1 (5 bases). CDR1 is SGHRS, CDR2 YFSETQ, per germline. Trimming removed 6 bases from V and 0 bases from J, with 10 bases in between. The CDR3 runs to 13 residues.

The chain carries TRBV12-5 and TRBJ1-1, with D uncertain. Germline V gene sequence: CDR1 LGHNT, CDR2 FRNRAP. CDR3 length: 13 residues. Trimming cost V 5 bases and J 2 bases, with 9 bases left between them. The CDR3 region has the DNA TGTGCTAGTGGTCAAGCGGGAAACACTGAAGCTTTCTTT. Amino acid sequence: CASGQAGNTEAFF. The full variable domain, rest sourced from reference TRBV12-5 and TRBJ1-1, is DARVTQTPRHKVTEMGQEVTMRCQPILGHNTVFWYRQTMMQGLELLAYFRNRAPLDDSGMPKDRFSAEMPDATLATLKIQPSEPRDSAVYFCASGQAGNTEAFFGQGTRLTVV.

This clone showed up just once. The J gene is TRBJ2-3, the V gene TRBV27, with 10 bases aligning to TRBD2. The junction had 5 bases not matched to a gene; V was cut back by 4 bases and J by 4 bases. The CDR3 sequence is 15 residues long. Germline values: CDR1 MNHEY, CDR2 SMNVEV (reference sequence). The CDR3 DNA reads as TGTGCCAGCAGTTGGAGCGGGGGGGGACCAGATACGCAGTATTTT. Translated: CASSWSGGGPDTQYF.

The J gene is TRBJ2-5, the V gene TRBV9; 10 bases match TRBD1. Looked up from germline, CDR1 is SGDLS and CDR2 is YYNGEE. The trim removed 2 bases at V and 9 bases at J, leaving 1 base unmatched. This CDR3 is 12 amino acids long. DNA for the CDR3: TGTGCCAGCAGCGTCGGACAGGGGGCCCAGTACTTC. Protein: CASSVGQGAQYF.

The chain uses TRBV13 and TRBJ2-3, with D perhaps matching TRBD2 (6 bases). The germline V gene has CDR1 PRHDT and CDR2 FYEKMQ (reference sequence). Trimming removed 3 bases at V and 2 bases at J, with 21 bases between. This CDR3 region has 18 residues. This chain's CDR3 is CASSFKAGLGQNTDTQYF. The CDR3 DNA reads TGTGCCAGCAGCTTCAAGGCGGGGTTAGGCCAAAACACAGATACGCAGTATTTT. The whole variable domain, filled in from reference TRBV13 and TRBJ2-3, reads AAGVIQSPRHLIKEKRETATLKCYPIPRHDTVYWYQQGPGQDPQFLISFYEKMQSDKGSIPDRFSAQQFSDYHSELNMSSLELGDSALYFCASSFKAGLGQNTDTQYFGPGTRLTVL.

The V call is TRBV6-4, the J call TRBJ1-5; D perhaps matches TRBD1 (5 bases). V was pared by 7 bases and J by 5 bases, with 21 bases between. The germline CDR1 and CDR2 sequences are MRHNA and SNTAGT. This CDR3 has 16 amino acids. CDR3 in amino acids: CASNKGPARADQPQHF. The CDR3 DNA reads as TGTGCCAGCAATAAAGGTCCCGCCAGGGCGGATCAGCCCCAGCATTTT.

To note about this clone: Because the CDR3's place on the DNA is in doubt, the DNA is left out and the CDR3 is given as listed by TCRdb. The V and J genes are TRBV12-3 or TRBV12-4 and TRBJ1-2; no check of the table's D call, TRBD1, against the DNA was made. 12 amino acids form the CDR3, both terminal residues included. CDR3 loop: CASSLVAGGSTF.

The chain couples TRBV5-1 to TRBJ2-7; D gene ambiguous. Trimming removed 0 bases at V and 1 base at J, with 11 bases between. CDR1 and CDR2 from the germline V gene are SGHRS and YFSETQ. This CDR3 spans 15 amino acids. CDR3 sequence (DNA): TGCGCCAGCAGCTTGGGGGTTGGCAGGTCCTACGAGCAGTACTTC. Amino acids: CASSLGVGRSYEQYF.

The V call is TRBV5-6, the J call TRBJ2-7; a possible D gene is TRBD2 (5 bases). The CDR3 length is 14 residues. V was cut by 2 bases and J by 3 bases, with 12 bases left in between. The germline V gene encodes CDR1 SGHDT and CDR2 YYEEEE. The CDR3 sequence is CASSFRTGNYEQYF. The CDR3 DNA is TGTGCCAGCAGCTTTCGAACGGGGAACTACGAGCAGTACTTC.

The V call is TRBV6-5, the J call TRBJ1-1, with 10 nucleotides matching TRBD1. This CDR3 is built from 13 residues. CDR1 is MNHEY and CDR2 is SVGAGI in the germline V gene. The V and J ends lost 6 bases and 6 bases, in that order; junction bases with no gene match: 4. CDR3 amino acids: CASRGQGFSEAFF. The CDR3 DNA sequence: TGTGCCAGCAGGGGACAGGGGTTTTCTGAAGCTTTCTTT.

This chain uses TRBV7-8 with TRBJ2-2; D may be TRBD1 (6 bases). This CDR3 region has 16 residues. The ends were cut back, 2 bases at V and 0 bases at J, with 10 bases in the middle. Germline V lookup: CDR1 SGHVS, CDR2 FQNEAQ. The chain's CDR3 is CASSLLGASNTGELFF. The CDR3 DNA reads as TGTGCCAGCAGCTTACTGGGGGCCTCGAACACCGGGGAGCTGTTTTTT.

The genes are TRBV5-1 and TRBJ2-5, with a tentative D call TRBD2 (5 bases). Trimming removed 0 bases from V and 5 bases from J, with 14 bases in between. The CDR3 is 15 residues long. Per germline, CDR1 SGHRS and CDR2 YFSETQ. CDR3 nucleotide sequence: TGCGCCAGCAGCTTGGTGGTAACTAGTCCGGAGACCCAGTACTTC. It is translated as CASSLVVTSPETQYF.

The chain combines TRBV14 with TRBJ2-1, with 10 bases matching TRBD1. The germline V gene has CDR1 SGHDN and CDR2 FVKESK. There are 15 residues in the CDR3. The trim removed 3 bases at V and 4 bases at J, leaving 3 bases unmatched. In DNA form, the CDR3 reads TGTGCCAGCAGCCAGTCGGGACAGGGGTACAATGAGCAGTTCTTC. It encodes CASSQSGQGYNEQFF.

The rearrangement joins TRBV29-1 to TRBJ1-2; maybe TRBD1 (5 bases). Between the trimmed V and J ends, which lost 3 bases and 1 base, there was a span of 12 bases. The CDR3 contains 14 residues. CDR1 is SQVTM and CDR2 is ANQGSEA in the germline V gene. The CDR3 region has the DNA TGCAGCGTTGAGCCTGGGGCACATAACTATGGCTACACCTTC. The encoded protein is CSVEPGAHNYGYTF.

The V call is TRBV6-5, the J call TRBJ2-7; D is unclear. The CDR3 has 11 amino acids. Trimming cost V 6 bases and J 5 bases, with 8 bases left between them. Germline V lookup: CDR1 MNHEY, CDR2 SVGAGI. CDR3 protein: CASRLGHEQYF. The CDR3 DNA is TGTGCCAGCAGACTGGGCCACGAGCAGTACTTC.

This clone was recorded many times. The rearrangement joins TRBV2 to TRBJ2-5; possible D gene TRBD2, 7 bases. CDR1 and CDR2 from the germline V gene are SNHLY and FYNNEI. This CDR3 comprises 13 residues. V gave up 4 bases and J gave up 5 bases, with 11 bases separating them. The CDR3 loop reads CASSGTRGETQYF. For the CDR3, the DNA is TGTGCCAGCAGTGGGACTAGGGGGGAGACCCAGTACTTC.

The chain recombines TRBV19 with TRBJ2-3; no clear D gene. Germline V gene data show CDR1 as LNHDA and CDR2 as SQIVND (reference sequence). CDR3 size: 14 residues. V gave up 5 bases and J gave up 2 bases, with 11 bases separating them. DNA for the CDR3: TGTGCCAGTAGTGTAAGCGAATCCACAGATACGCAGTATTTT. This gives the protein CASSVSESTDTQYF.

V gene TRBV5-1 combines with J gene TRBJ2-5, with 7 bases aligning to TRBD2. The V segment lost 6 bases and the J segment 1 base; nucleotides outside the gene matches: 6. CDR1 is SGHRS and CDR2 is YFSETQ in the germline V gene. The CDR3 spans 14 residues. The CDR3: CASTPSGTQETQYF. CDR3 in DNA: TGCGCCAGCACCCCGAGCGGGACCCAAGAGACCCAGTACTTC.

The chain is built from TRBV2 and TRBJ2-1, with 10 bases lining up with TRBD2. The germline V gene has CDR1 SNHLY and CDR2 FYNNEI. V trimming: 7 bases; J trimming: 9 bases; junction bases outside the gene matches: 12. The CDR3 is 15 amino acids. The CDR3 DNA is TGTGCCAGCACTCCAGCAGGACTAGCGGCAGTTGAGCAGTTCTTC. Its protein product is CASTPAGLAAVEQFF.

In this sample, this clone turned up a few times. The V gene is TRBV24-1, the J gene TRBJ2-7; no clear D gene. CDR1 is KGHDR, CDR2 SFDVKD, per germline. The V end was cut by 6 bases, the J end by 5 bases, with 16 bases between. The CDR3 has 14 residues. CDR3 nucleotides: TGTGCCACCAGTCTAGGCGCCCCTCGGGACGAGCAGTACTTC. It translates to CATSLGAPRDEQYF.